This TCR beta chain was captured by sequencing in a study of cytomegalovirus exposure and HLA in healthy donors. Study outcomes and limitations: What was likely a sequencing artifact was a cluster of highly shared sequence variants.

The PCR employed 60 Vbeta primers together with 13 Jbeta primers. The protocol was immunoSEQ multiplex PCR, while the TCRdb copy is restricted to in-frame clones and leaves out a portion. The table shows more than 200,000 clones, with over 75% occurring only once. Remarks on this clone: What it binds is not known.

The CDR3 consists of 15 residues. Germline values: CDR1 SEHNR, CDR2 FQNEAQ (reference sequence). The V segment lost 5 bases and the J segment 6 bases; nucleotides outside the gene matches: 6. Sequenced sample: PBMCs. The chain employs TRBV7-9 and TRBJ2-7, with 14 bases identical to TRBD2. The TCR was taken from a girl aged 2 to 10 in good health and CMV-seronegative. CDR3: CASSTGTSGSGEQYF. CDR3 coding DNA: TGTGCCAGCAGCACCGGGACTAGCGGGAGCGGCGAGCAGTACTTC.